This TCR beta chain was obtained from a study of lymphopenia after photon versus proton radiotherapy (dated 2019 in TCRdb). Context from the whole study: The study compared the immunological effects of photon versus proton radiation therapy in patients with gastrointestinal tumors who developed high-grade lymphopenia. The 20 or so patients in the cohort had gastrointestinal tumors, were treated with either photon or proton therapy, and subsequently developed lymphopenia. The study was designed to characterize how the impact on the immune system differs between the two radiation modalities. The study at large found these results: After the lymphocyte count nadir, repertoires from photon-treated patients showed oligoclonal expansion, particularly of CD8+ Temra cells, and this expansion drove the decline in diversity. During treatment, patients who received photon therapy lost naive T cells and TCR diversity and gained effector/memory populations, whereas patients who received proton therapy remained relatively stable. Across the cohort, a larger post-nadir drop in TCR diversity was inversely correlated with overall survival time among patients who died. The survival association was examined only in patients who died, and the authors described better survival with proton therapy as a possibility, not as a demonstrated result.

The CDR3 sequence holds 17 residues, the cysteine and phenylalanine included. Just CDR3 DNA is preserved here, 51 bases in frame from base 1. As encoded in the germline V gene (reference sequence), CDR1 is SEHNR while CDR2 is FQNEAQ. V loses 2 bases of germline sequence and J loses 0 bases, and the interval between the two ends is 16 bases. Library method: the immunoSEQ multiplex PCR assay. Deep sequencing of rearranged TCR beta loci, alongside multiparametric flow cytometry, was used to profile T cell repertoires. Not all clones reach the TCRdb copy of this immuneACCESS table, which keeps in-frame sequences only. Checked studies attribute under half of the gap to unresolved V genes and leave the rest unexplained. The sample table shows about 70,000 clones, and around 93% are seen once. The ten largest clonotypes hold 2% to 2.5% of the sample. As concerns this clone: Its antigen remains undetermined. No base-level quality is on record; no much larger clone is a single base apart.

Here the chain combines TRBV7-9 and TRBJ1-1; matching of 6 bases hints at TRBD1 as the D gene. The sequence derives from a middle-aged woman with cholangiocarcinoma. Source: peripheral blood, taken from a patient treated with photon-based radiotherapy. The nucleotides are TGTGCCAGCAGCTTAAGCGGGGGGACATTCATGAACACTGAAGCTTTCTTT. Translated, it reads CASSLSGGTFMNTEAFF.